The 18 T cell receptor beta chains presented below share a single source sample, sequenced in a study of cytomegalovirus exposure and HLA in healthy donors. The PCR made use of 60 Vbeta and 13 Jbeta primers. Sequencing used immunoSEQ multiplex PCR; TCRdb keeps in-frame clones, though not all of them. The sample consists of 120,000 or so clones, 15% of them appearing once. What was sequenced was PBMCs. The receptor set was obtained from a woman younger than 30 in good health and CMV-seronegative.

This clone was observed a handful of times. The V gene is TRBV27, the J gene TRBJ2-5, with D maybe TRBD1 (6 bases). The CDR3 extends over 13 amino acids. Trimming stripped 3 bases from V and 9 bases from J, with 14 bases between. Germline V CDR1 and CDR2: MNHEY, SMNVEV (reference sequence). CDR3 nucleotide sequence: TGTGCCAGCAGTTTCCACACAGGGACGGCCCAGTACTTC. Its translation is CASSFHTGTAQYF.

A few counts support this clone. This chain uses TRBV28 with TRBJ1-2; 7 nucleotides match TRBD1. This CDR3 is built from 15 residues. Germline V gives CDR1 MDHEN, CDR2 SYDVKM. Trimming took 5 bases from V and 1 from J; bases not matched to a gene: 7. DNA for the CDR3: TGTGCCAGCAGTATCAGGGGGGCCCGTAACTATGGCTACACCTTC. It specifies CASSIRGARNYGYTF.

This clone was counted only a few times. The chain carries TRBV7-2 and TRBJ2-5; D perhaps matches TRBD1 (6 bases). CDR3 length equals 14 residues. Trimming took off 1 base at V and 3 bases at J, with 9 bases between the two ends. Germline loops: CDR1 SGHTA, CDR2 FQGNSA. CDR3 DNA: TGTGCCAGCAGCTTAGAGGGGGTAAAAGAGACCCAGTACTTC. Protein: CASSLEGVKETQYF. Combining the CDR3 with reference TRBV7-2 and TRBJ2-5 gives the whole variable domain GAGVSQSPSNKVTEKGKDVELRCDPISGHTALYWYRQSLGQGLEFLIYFQGNSAPDKSGLPSDRFSAERTGGSVSTLTIQRTQQEDSAVYLCASSLEGVKETQYFGPGTRLLVL.

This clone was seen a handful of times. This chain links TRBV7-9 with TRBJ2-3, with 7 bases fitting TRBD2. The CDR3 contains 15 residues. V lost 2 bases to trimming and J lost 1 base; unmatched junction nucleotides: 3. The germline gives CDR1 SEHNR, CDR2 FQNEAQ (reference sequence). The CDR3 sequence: CASSLTSARTDTQYF. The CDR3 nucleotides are TGTGCCAGCAGCTTAACTAGCGCTCGCACAGATACGCAGTATTTT.

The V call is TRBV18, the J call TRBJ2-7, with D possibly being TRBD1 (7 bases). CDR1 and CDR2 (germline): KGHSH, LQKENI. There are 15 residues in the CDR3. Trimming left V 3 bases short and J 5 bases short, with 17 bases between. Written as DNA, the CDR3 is TGTGCCAGCTCACCTCTGAACAGGGGCGGGAACGAGCAGTACTTC. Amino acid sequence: CASSPLNRGGNEQYF.

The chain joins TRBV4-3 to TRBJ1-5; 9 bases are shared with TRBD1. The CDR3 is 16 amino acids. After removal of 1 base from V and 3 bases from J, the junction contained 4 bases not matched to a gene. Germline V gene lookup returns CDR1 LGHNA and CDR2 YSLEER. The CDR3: CASSQADRGFNQPQHF. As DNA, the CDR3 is TGCGCCAGCAGCCAAGCTGACAGGGGGTTCAATCAGCCCCAGCATTTT.

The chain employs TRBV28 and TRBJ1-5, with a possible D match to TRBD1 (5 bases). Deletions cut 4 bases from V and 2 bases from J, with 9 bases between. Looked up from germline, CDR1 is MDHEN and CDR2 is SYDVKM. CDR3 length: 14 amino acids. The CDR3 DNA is TGTGCCAGCAGTTCAGACAGCCGCAATCAGCCCCAGCATTTT. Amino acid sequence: CASSSDSRNQPQHF.

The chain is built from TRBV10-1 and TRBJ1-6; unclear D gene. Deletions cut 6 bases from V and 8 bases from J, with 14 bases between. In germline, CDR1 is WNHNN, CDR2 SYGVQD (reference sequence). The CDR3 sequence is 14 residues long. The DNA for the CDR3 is TGCGCCAGCAGCCTAGATCCGGAGGATTCACCCCTCCACTTT. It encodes CASSLDPEDSPLHF.

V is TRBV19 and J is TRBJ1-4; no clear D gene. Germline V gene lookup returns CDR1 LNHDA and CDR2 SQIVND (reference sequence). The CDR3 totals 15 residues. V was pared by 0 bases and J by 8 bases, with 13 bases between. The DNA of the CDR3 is TGTGCCAGTAGTATAGAAGGATCGCGGCCCGAAAAACTGTTTTTT. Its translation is CASSIEGSRPEKLFF. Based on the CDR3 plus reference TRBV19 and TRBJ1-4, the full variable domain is DGGITQSPKYLFRKEGQNVTLSCEQNLNHDAMYWYRQDPGQGLRLIYYSQIVNDFQKGDIAEGYSVSREKKESFPLTVTSAQKNPTAFYLCASSIEGSRPEKLFFGSGTQLSVL.

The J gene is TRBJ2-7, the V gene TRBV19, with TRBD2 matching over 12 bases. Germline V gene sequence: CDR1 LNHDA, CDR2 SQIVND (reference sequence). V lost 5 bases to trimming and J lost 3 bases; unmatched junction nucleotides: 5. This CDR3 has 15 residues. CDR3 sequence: CASSPGLAGFYEQYF. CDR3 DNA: TGTGCCAGTAGTCCAGGACTAGCGGGATTCTACGAGCAGTACTTC.

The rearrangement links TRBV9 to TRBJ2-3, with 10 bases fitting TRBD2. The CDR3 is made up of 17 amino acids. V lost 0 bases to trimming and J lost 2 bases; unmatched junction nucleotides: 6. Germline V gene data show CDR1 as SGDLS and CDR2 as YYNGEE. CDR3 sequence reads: CASSVAPSGSLTDTQYF. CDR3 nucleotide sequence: TGTGCCAGCAGCGTAGCCCCTAGCGGGAGCCTCACAGATACGCAGTATTTT.

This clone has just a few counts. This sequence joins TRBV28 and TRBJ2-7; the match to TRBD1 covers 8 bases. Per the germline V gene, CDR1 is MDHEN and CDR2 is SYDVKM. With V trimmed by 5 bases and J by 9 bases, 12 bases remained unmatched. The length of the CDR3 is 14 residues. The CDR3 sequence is CASSRVTGQGRQYF. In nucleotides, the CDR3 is TGTGCCAGCAGTCGCGTCACTGGACAGGGAAGGCAGTACTTC.

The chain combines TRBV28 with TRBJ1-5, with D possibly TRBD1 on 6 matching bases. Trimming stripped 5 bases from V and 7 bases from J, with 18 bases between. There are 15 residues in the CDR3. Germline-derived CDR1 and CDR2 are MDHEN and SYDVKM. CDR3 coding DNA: TGTGCCAGCAGTCCACGAGGGGCAGGGGCACAGCCCCAGCATTTT. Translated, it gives CASSPRGAGAQPQHF.

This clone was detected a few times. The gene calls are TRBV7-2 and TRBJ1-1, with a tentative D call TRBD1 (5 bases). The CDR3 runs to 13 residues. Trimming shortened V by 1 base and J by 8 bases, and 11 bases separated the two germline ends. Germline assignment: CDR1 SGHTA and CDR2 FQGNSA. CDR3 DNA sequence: TGTGCCAGCAGCTTAGGTAGGGGCCTAGAAGCTTTCTTT. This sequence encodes CASSLGRGLEAFF.

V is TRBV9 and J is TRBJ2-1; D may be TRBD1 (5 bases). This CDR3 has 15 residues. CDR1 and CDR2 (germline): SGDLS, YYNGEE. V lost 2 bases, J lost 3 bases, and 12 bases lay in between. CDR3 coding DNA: TGTGCCAGCAGCGTTGGGGCAGTAAGCTACAATGAGCAGTTCTTC. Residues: CASSVGAVSYNEQFF.

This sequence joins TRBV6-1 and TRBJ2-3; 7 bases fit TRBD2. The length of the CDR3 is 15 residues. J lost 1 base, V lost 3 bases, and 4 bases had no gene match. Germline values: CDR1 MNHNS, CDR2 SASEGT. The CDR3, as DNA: TGTGCCAGCAGTGAGGGAGGGTTTGGCACAGATACGCAGTATTTT. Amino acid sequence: CASSEGGFGTDTQYF.

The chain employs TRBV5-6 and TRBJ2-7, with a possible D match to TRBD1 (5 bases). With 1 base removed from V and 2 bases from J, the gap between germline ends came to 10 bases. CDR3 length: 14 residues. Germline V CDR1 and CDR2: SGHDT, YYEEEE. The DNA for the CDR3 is TGTGCCAGCAGCTTGCTGGGGCCGACCTACGAGCAGTACTTC. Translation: CASSLLGPTYEQYF.

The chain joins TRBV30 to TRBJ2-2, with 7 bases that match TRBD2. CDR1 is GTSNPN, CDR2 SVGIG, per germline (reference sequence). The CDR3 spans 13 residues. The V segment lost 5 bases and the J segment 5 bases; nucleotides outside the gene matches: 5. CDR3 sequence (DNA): TGTGCCTGGGGGAGGGAAGCGACCGGGGAGCTGTTTTTT. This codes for CAWGREATGELFF.